This note documents a single TCR beta chain sequence. Its cognate antigen is unknown. This CDR3 region has 15 residues. The germline CDR1 and CDR2 sequences are PRHDT and FYEKMQ (reference sequence). J was trimmed by 5 bases and V by 4 bases; bases with no gene match: 10. Samples of blood were obtained at baseline, on cycle 4 day 1, and on cycle 7 day 1. The record originates from a study of OX40 agonist ivuxolimab in advanced cancers. Study in general: There were three patients with partial responses, one having hepatocellular carcinoma and two cutaneous melanoma. Study-wide results and limits: The mean number of expanded clones was higher in CD8+ T cells than in CD4+. Low normalized clonal expansion also occurred in some nonresponding patients.

Profiled with immunoSEQ multiplex PCR; TCRdb holds only in-frame clones, not every one. Seen here are 75,000 to 80,000 clones, about 83% observed once, and the top ten hold roughly 0.76%. The genes are TRBV13 and TRBJ1-1; the match to TRBD1 covers 7 bases. This clonotype was obtained from an adult with an advanced solid tumor such as melanoma, head and neck, liver or kidney cancer. The specimen was CD4+ or CD8+ T cells sorted from blood, collected in a trial of the OX40 agonist ivuxolimab. CDR3 in amino acids: CASSSTDRAGTEAFF. Here the CDR3 DNA reads TGTGCCAGCAGCTCCACTGACAGGGCTGGGACTGAAGCTTTCTTT. Supplemented by reference TRBV13 and TRBJ1-1, the full variable domain reads AAGVIQSPRHLIKEKRETATLKCYPIPRHDTVYWYQQGPGQDPQFLISFYEKMQSDKGSIPDRFSAQQFSDYHSELNMSSLELGDSALYFCASSSTDRAGTEAFFGQGTRLTVV.